This TCR beta chain was sequenced for a study of T cell responses to AZD1222 COVID-19 vaccine (dated by TCRdb to 2020 to 2023). For context, the study as a whole: AZD1222 recipients whose second dose came at about 4 weeks and those whose second dose came at about 12 weeks were combined into one group, since spike-specific TCR depth and breadth did not differ between the two schedules. TCR sequencing was performed for about 250 trial participants, of whom roughly 200 were given two doses of AZD1222 and approximately 25 were given two doses of MenACWY control vaccine. Trial participants were enrolled into age subgroups of 18-55, 56-69 and 70-plus years, which contained 148, 28 and 57 TCR-sequenced participants, respectively.

CDR1 and CDR2, per the germline V gene, are LGHNA and YNFKEQ. The CDR3 goes from the cysteine to the phenylalanine over 14 residues. Left in the record is the CDR3 DNA by itself, 42 bases read in frame from the first base. V loses 1 base, J loses 3 bases, and the germline ends lie 9 bases apart. Regarding this clone: Its binding antigen is unknown. There are no base qualities to consult, and no much larger clone falls within one base.

The CDR3 regions of human TCRbeta chains were analyzed by immunosequencing. The original methods were these. Repertoire TCRs were matched against a reference library of SARS-CoV-2-specific TCRs generated with the MIRA antigen-specificity platform. Breadth was defined as the fraction of unique TCRs that were SARS-CoV-2-associated. Depth was defined as the fraction of total T cells that were SARS-CoV-2-associated. Using the MIRA data, each spike-specific TCR was assigned both to the spike region to which the TCR was reactive and to a CD4 or CD8 class. Log10-transformed breadth and depth values were compared by one-way ANOVA with Sidak's multiple comparisons tests. Sourced from immuneACCESS, this table was stored by TCRdb with only in-frame sequences that have V and J called. A share of the clones is absent; for the studies checked, an unresolved V gene accounts for under half, and the remainder has no known explanation. The DNA was the basis for D and trimming; V, J and clone size are from that table. Recorded for this sample are about 130,000 clones; approximately 88% of them occurred a single time. The leading ten clones occupy roughly 4.2% of the sample.

What the study reported, not specific to this receptor: Because no day 14 peak-response samples were available, repertoires were characterized only after the peak T cell response. In the small 56-69-year group, the increase in depth fell short of significance, most likely because of low power. Conclusions about previously exposed vaccinees were limited because only a handful of AZD1222 recipients were SARS-CoV-2 seropositive at baseline. Spike-specific TCR breadth and depth rose significantly after two AZD1222 doses compared with day 0 and with MenACWY recipients. Epitopes outside the regions mutated in the B.1.351 and B.1.1.7 variants were reportedly recognized by nearly half of the unique spike-specific TCRs. Participants were mostly white British, with more females than males. The authors suggested clonal diversity may have been underestimated. The vaccine-associated CD4 TCRs covered the entire spike protein, and the dominant responses fell in regions 160-218 and 743-854.

The sample's time point label, decoded: baseline before first vaccination. The vaccinee samples were drawn from two UK trials, COV001 and COV002, one of which was a single-blind randomized controlled phase 2/3 trial testing AZD1222 (ChAdOx1 nCoV-19) in healthy adults. For TCRbeta chain sequencing, PBMC samples were collected from trial participants at day 0 and at day 28 after the second dose. The TCR was taken from an adult in good health. The rearranged chain carries TRBV4-2 and TRBJ1-1; TRBD1 is a weak D gene call, 6 bases matching. The starting material was peripheral blood, obtained on day 0 of AZD1222 vaccination. The CDR3 is CASSQGTDHTEAFF. The nucleotide sequence is TGTGCCAGCAGCCAAGGGACAGATCACACTGAAGCTTTCTTT.